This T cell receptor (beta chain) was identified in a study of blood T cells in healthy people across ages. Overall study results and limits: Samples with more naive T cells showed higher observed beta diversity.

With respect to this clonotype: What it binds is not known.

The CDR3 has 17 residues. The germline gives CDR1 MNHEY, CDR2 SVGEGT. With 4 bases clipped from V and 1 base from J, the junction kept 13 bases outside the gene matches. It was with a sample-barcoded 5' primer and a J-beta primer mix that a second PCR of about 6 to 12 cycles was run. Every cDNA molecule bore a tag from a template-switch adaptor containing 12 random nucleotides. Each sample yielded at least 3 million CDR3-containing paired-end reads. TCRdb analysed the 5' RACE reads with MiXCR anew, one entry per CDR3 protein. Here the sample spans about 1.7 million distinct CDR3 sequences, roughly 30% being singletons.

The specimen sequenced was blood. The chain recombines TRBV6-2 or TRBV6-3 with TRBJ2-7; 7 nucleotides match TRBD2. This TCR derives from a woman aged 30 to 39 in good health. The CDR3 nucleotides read TGTGCCAGCAGTTCCTTACGACTAGCTGCCCAATCCTACGAGCAGTACTTC. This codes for CASSSLRLAAQSYEQYF.